This entry lists 18 T cell receptor beta chains sequenced from one sample in a study of beta chain features in type 1 diabetes. Sequencing targeted expressed TCRB transcripts, as all isolated RNA had been reverse transcribed. Here immunoSEQ multiplex PCR was the method, and the copy in TCRdb shows in-frame clones only, minus some. In the table there are about 220,000 clones, 9.5% to 13% of which are singletons. Sequenced material: central memory CD4+ T cells from blood. These receptors were taken from a man aged 18 to 30 in good health.

This clone came up a few times. The chain carries TRBV30 and TRBJ2-1; D is uncertain. The germline CDR1 and CDR2 sequences are GTSNPN and SVGIG (reference sequence). There are 12 residues in the CDR3. The V gene lost 1 base and the J gene lost 5 bases, with 6 bases spanning the gap. CDR3 DNA: TGTGCCTGGAGTGGACTGGACAATGAGCAGTTCTTC. Encoded protein: CAWSGLDNEQFF.

The genes are TRBV5-1 and TRBJ2-1; D call uncertain. The CDR3 loop spans 14 amino acids. V was trimmed by 4 bases and J by 0 bases, leaving 8 bases between them. Germline V lookup: CDR1 SGHRS, CDR2 YFSETQ. The CDR3 coding sequence is TGCGCCAGCAGCCTTAGTACCTCCTACAATGAGCAGTTCTTC. Translating it yields CASSLSTSYNEQFF. The whole variable domain, filled in from reference TRBV5-1 and TRBJ2-1, reads KAGVTQTPRYLIKTRGQQVTLSCSPISGHRSVSWYQQTPGQGLQFLFEYFSETQRNKGNFPGRFSGRQFSNSRSEMNVSTLELGDSALYLCASSLSTSYNEQFFGPGTRLTVL.

This clone was counted between two and nine times. The rearrangement uses TRBV18 and TRBJ1-2; D call uncertain. CDR3 size: 14 residues. Deletions cut 2 bases from V and 8 bases from J, with 15 bases between. Per germline, CDR1 KGHSH and CDR2 LQKENI. CDR3 coding DNA: TGTGCCAGCTCACCATCAGGCGACGCGGAGGGCTACACCTTC. Encoded protein: CASSPSGDAEGYTF. Together with reference TRBV18 and TRBJ1-2, the CDR3 gives the full variable domain: NAGVMQNPRHLVRRRGQEARLRCSPMKGHSHVYWYRQLPEEGLKFMVYLQKENIIDESGMPKERFSAEFPKEGPSILRIQQVVRGDSAAYFCASSPSGDAEGYTFGSGTRLTVV.

This clone was detected a few times. The rearrangement joins TRBV7-6 to TRBJ2-1; 10 bases line up with TRBD2. Germline V CDR1 and CDR2: SGHVS, FNYEAQ. The CDR3 spans 17 residues. Trimming at V came to 4 bases and at J to 9 bases, leaving 15 bases not matched to a gene. The chain's CDR3 is CASSSPTGTSVTSEQFF. The CDR3 DNA sequence: TGTGCCAGCAGCTCCCCTACCGGGACTAGCGTGACTAGTGAGCAGTTCTTC.

V and J are TRBV7-6 and TRBJ2-1; TRBD2 might be the D (5 bases). Looked up from germline, CDR1 is SGHVS and CDR2 is FNYEAQ. The CDR3 is 18 residues long. Trimming removed 4 bases from V and 7 bases from J, with 26 bases in between. CDR3 sequence: CASSSPLLKRHLRNEQFF. CDR3 DNA: TGTGCCAGCAGCTCCCCATTGTTAAAGCGGCATTTGAGGAATGAGCAGTTCTTC.

This clone has a handful of counts. The CDR3 region is CACTGTGLDYGYTF. CDR3 sequence (DNA): TGTGCCTGTACCGGGACAGGTTTGGACTATGGCTACACCTTC. The J gene is TRBJ1-2, the V gene TRBV30; TRBD1 aligns across 8 bases. Germline-derived CDR1 and CDR2 are GTSNPN and SVGIG (reference sequence). The CDR3 covers 14 residues. V gave up 6 bases and J gave up 3 bases; unmatched junction bases: 9. Filled out from reference TRBV30 and TRBJ1-2, the complete variable domain reads SQTIHQWPATLVQPVGSPLSLECTVEGTSNPNLYWYRQAAGRGLQLLFYSVGIGQISSEVPQNLSASRPQDRQFILSSKKLLLSDSGFYLCACTGTGLDYGYTFGSGTRLTVV.

This clone was counted many times. The V gene is TRBV29-1, the J gene TRBJ2-1, with no clear D. Germline V gene lookup returns CDR1 SQVTM and CDR2 ANQGSEA. Deletions cut 7 bases from V and 7 bases from J, with 8 bases between. The CDR3 consists of 10 residues. The chain's CDR3 is CSADWNEQFF. The CDR3 nucleotides read TGCAGCGCCGATTGGAATGAGCAGTTCTTC.

This rearrangement joins TRBV4-3 to TRBJ2-3, with D possibly TRBD2 on 6 matching bases. Germline-derived CDR1 and CDR2 are LGHNA and YSLEER. Trimming took off 0 bases at V and 4 bases at J, with 14 bases between the two ends. CDR3 length: 16 residues. CDR3 sequence reads: CASSQDWRVGADTQYF. CDR3 nucleotides: TGCGCCAGCAGCCAAGATTGGAGGGTCGGCGCAGATACGCAGTATTTT.

This clone was recorded a few times. The V gene is TRBV6-5, the J gene TRBJ2-7; D remains ambiguous. V lost 4 bases and J lost 4, with 5 bases in between. CDR1 is MNHEY and CDR2 is SVGAGI in the germline V gene. CDR3 length equals 11 residues. The CDR3 protein is CASSWSYEQYF. The CDR3 region has the DNA TGTGCCAGCAGTTGGTCGTACGAGCAGTACTTC.

This clone showed up just a few times. The rearrangement uses TRBV5-4 and TRBJ2-1; 11 bases are shared with TRBD2. V was clipped by 1 base and J by 6 bases; unmatched bases: 3. The CDR3 runs 15 residues. Germline-derived CDR1 and CDR2 are SGHNT and YYREEE (reference sequence). The CDR3 spells CASSLTSGSLNEQFF. In DNA, the CDR3 is TGTGCCAGCAGCTTGACTAGCGGGAGCCTCAATGAGCAGTTCTTC.

The V gene is TRBV6-6, the J gene TRBJ2-1; 9 positions agree with TRBD1. Germline assignment: CDR1 MNHNY and CDR2 SVGAGI (reference sequence). The CDR3 extends over 15 amino acids. Losses at the gene ends were 5 bases for V and 6 bases for J; bases not matched to a gene: 8. Written as DNA, the CDR3 is TGTGCCAGCAGTCCCGGGACAGGGTCTGGCAATGAGCAGTTCTTC. Protein: CASSPGTGSGNEQFF.

This clone was observed a few times. V and J are TRBV10-3 and TRBJ1-2, with 9 bases lining up with TRBD1. V trimming: 6 bases; J trimming: 4 bases; junction bases outside the gene matches: 6. Germline V gene data show CDR1 as ENHRY and CDR2 as SYGVKD. The CDR3 sequence is 14 residues long. The DNA of the CDR3 is TGTGCCATCAGGAAGACAGGGGGTCTCTATGGCTACACCTTC. Its protein is CAIRKTGGLYGYTF.

The V and J genes are TRBV5-1 and TRBJ2-1, with TRBD2 matching over 8 bases. Germline CDR1 reads SGHRS; CDR2 reads YFSETQ. V lost 2 bases, J lost 2 bases, and 3 bases stayed unmatched. This CDR3 region has 15 residues. DNA of the CDR3: TGCGCCAGCAGCTTTCTAGCGGGTACCTACAATGAGCAGTTCTTC. Its protein product is CASSFLAGTYNEQFF.

There are a few counts of this clone. Additional DNA sequences in this sample encode the identical CDR3. The chain carries TRBV6-6 and TRBJ2-3, with D perhaps matching TRBD2 (6 bases). Germline V CDR1 and CDR2: MNHNY, SVGAGI (reference sequence). This CDR3 is 14 amino acids long. Trimming shortened V by 4 bases and J by 1 base, and 9 bases separated the two germline ends. The CDR3 protein is CASSSGGGTDTQYF. The CDR3 nucleotides read TGTGCCAGCAGTTCCGGCGGGGGCACAGATACGCAGTATTTT.

This clone appeared a few times. The chain employs TRBV29-1 and TRBJ1-4; D call uncertain. V lost 2 bases, J lost 5 bases, and 3 bases lay in between. The CDR3 has 11 amino acids. Germline CDR1 SQVTM, CDR2 ANQGSEA. The CDR3 reads CSVESNEKLFF. The CDR3 DNA sequence: TGCAGCGTTGAATCGAATGAAAAACTGTTTTTT.

A few counts support this clone. The V and J genes are TRBV7-9 and TRBJ1-3; no firm D call. This CDR3 comprises 14 residues. Germline CDR1 is SEHNR and CDR2 is FQNEAQ (reference sequence). Trimming shortened V by 11 bases and J by 2 bases, and 16 bases separated the two germline ends. In DNA, the CDR3 is TGTGCCGGTGGCCGGCAGGCCCCTGGAAACACCATATATTTT. It codes for CAGGRQAPGNTIYF. Combining the CDR3 with reference TRBV7-9 and TRBJ1-3 gives the whole variable domain DTGVSQNPRHKITKRGQNVTFRCDPISEHNRLYWYRQTLGQGPEFLTYFQNEAQLEKSRLLSDRFSAERPKGSFSTLEIQRTEQGDSAMYLCAGGRQAPGNTIYFGEGSWLTVV.

V gene TRBV11-1 combines with J gene TRBJ1-2; D remains ambiguous. V was shortened by 4 bases and J by 0 bases, with 9 bases between the two germline ends. Germline lookup yields CDR1 SGHAT and CDR2 FQDESV (reference sequence). This CDR3 has 14 residues. The CDR3 reads CASSSATSNYGYTF. The CDR3 nucleotides are TGTGCCAGCAGCTCCGCCACTTCTAACTATGGCTACACCTTC. Complete variable domain (other parts from reference TRBV11-1 and TRBJ1-2): EAEVAQSPRYKITEKSQAVAFWCDPISGHATLYWYRQILGQGPELLVQFQDESVVDDSQLPKDRFSAERLKGVDSTLKIQPAELGDSAMYLCASSSATSNYGYTFGSGTRLTVV.

There are many counts of this clone. The V gene is TRBV7-9, the J gene TRBJ2-7; D possibly corresponds to TRBD1 (6 bases). V gave up 2 bases and J gave up 6 bases, with 17 bases separating them. The CDR3 loop spans 15 amino acids. Germline V gene data show CDR1 as SEHNR and CDR2 as FQNEAQ (reference sequence). This CDR3 reads CASSLPTGFRAEQYF. The CDR3 nucleotides are TGTGCCAGCAGCTTACCCACAGGGTTCCGGGCCGAGCAGTACTTC.